These 32 T cell receptor beta chains originate from one sample sequenced in a study of blood T cell repertoires in COVID-19. Profiling relied on immunoSEQ multiplex PCR, and the TCRdb table lists in-frame clones only, not all of them. Of around 360,000 clones in the sample, about 87% were seen once. Sequencing input: peripheral blood. The receptors derive from a woman in her twenties or thirties with COVID-19, enrolled during active disease.

This chain joins TRBV29-1 and TRBJ2-1; TRBD2 matches at 11 bases. CDR1 is SQVTM, CDR2 ANQGSEA, per germline. V shed 7 bases, J shed 7 bases, and the junction held 21 bases outside the gene matches. This CDR3 region has 18 residues. CDR3 nucleotide sequence: TGCAGCGCGAGGGGACTAGCGGACAATGAGGGGAGAAATAATGAGCAGTTCTTC. It specifies CSARGLADNEGRNNEQFF.

The gene calls are TRBV5-1 and TRBJ2-5; tentatively, D is TRBD2 (5 bases). The CDR3 loop spans 14 amino acids. CDR1 and CDR2 (germline): SGHRS, YFSETQ. V lost 0 bases and J lost 5, with 11 bases in between. Written as DNA, the CDR3 is TGCGCCAGCAGCTTGGGAGGGCCGGGGGAGACCCAGTACTTC. This sequence encodes CASSLGGPGETQYF.

The chain joins TRBV28 to TRBJ1-2; D not resolved. V lost 3 bases and J lost 8, with 13 bases in between. Germline V gene data show CDR1 as MDHEN and CDR2 as SYDVKM. The CDR3 has 13 amino acids. The CDR3 reads CASSFLGPAGYTF. The CDR3 DNA reads as TGTGCCAGCAGTTTTCTAGGTCCAGCGGGCTACACCTTC.

The chain uses TRBV27 and TRBJ1-6; 11 nucleotides agree with TRBD1. Germline CDR1 reads MNHEY; CDR2 reads SMNVEV (reference sequence). The CDR3 loop spans 16 amino acids. The trim removed 6 bases at V and 7 bases at J, leaving 8 bases unmatched. The CDR3 region is CASSLIWDRGNSPLHF. The CDR3 nucleotides are TGTGCCAGCAGCCTTATCTGGGACAGGGGGAATTCACCCCTCCACTTT.

J is TRBJ2-3 and V is TRBV24-1; possible D gene TRBD2, 6 bases. V was clipped by 0 bases and J by 4 bases, with 10 bases between them. The CDR3 spans 15 residues. Germline CDR1 KGHDR, CDR2 SFDVKD. The CDR3: CATSDLSSGPDTQYF. DNA for the CDR3: TGTGCCACCAGTGATTTGTCCAGCGGGCCAGATACGCAGTATTTT.

This clone was counted a single time. At one end, the junction sequence differs from germline, possibly due to a read error. The rearrangement joins TRBV4-1 to TRBJ2-1; D is undetermined. Germline CDR1 is MGHRA and CDR2 is YSYEKL. This CDR3 contains 14 residues. In nucleotides, the CDR3 is TGCGCCAGCACCCAAAGCCCGGGTTACAACGAGCAGTTCTTC. Residues: CASTQSPGYNEQFF.

This chain joins TRBV7-3 and TRBJ2-2; TRBD1 might be the D (6 bases). The CDR3 has 15 amino acids. With 5 bases removed from V and 6 bases from J, the gap between germline ends came to 16 bases. Germline V gene sequence: CDR1 SGHTA, CDR2 FQGTGA. CDR3 coding DNA: TGTGCCAGCAGCCAACAGGGAGTTGGGGCCGGGGAGCTGTTTTTT. It codes for CASSQQGVGAGELFF.

The gene calls are TRBV4-3 and TRBJ1-4, with D possibly matching TRBD1 (5 bases). The germline V and J ends were trimmed by 2 bases and 8 bases, with 12 bases remaining between them. The CDR3 has 14 residues. Looked up from germline, CDR1 is LGHNA and CDR2 is YSLEER. The CDR3 region is CASSQLLGGEKLFF. The CDR3 region has the DNA TGCGCCAGCAGCCAACTATTGGGGGGGGAAAAACTGTTTTTT.

This chain connects TRBV2 to TRBJ1-5; unclear D gene. CDR1 is SNHLY and CDR2 is FYNNEI in the germline V gene. This CDR3 region has 14 residues. Trimming left V 3 bases short and J 0 bases short, with 6 bases between. CDR3 region: CASSDSVSNQPQHF. In DNA, the CDR3 is TGTGCCAGCAGTGACTCCGTTAGCAATCAGCCCCAGCATTTT.

The rearrangement links TRBV4-2 to TRBJ2-7; 14 bases are a match to TRBD2. V was clipped by 3 bases and J by 1 base; unmatched bases: 8. The germline gives CDR1 LGHNA, CDR2 YNFKEQ. The CDR3 has 18 amino acids. This CDR3 reads CASSHGLAGGRVSYEQYF. The CDR3, as DNA: TGTGCCAGCAGCCATGGACTAGCGGGAGGCCGAGTTTCCTACGAGCAGTACTTC.

In DNA, the CDR3 is TGCGCCAGCGCGGGACTAGCGGGAGGGTACGAGCAGTACTTC. This gives the protein CASAGLAGGYEQYF. The chain has TRBV5-1 and TRBJ2-7, with 16 bases fitting TRBD2. Losses at the gene ends were 7 bases for V and 4 bases for J; bases not matched to a gene: 2. CDR1 and CDR2 (germline): SGHRS, YFSETQ. The CDR3 extends over 14 amino acids.

The J gene is TRBJ1-1, the V gene TRBV18; unclear D gene. V gave up 3 bases and J gave up 11 bases, with 13 bases separating them. The CDR3 runs 12 residues. Germline V CDR1 and CDR2: KGHSH, LQKENI. The CDR3 reads CASSPLGSAAFF. DNA of the CDR3: TGTGCCAGCTCACCCCTGGGGAGCGCGGCTTTCTTT.

The chain couples TRBV12-3 or TRBV12-4 to TRBJ2-7, with 8 bases fitting TRBD2. The V segment lost 7 bases and the J segment 6 bases; nucleotides outside the gene matches: 8. The CDR3 consists of 13 residues. CDR3 DNA sequence: TGTGCCAGCACTGGGACTAGGGTGGGCGAGCAGTACTTC. Translated, it gives CASTGTRVGEQYF.

V usage is TRBV19 and J usage is TRBJ1-1, with D possibly matching TRBD1 (6 bases). The CDR3 has 15 residues. Trimming pared 3 bases from V and 1 base from J, leaving 12 bases between. Germline CDR1 is LNHDA and CDR2 is SQIVND (reference sequence). CDR3 in amino acids: CASSITGIPNTEAFF. DNA for the CDR3: TGTGCCAGTAGTATTACAGGGATCCCGAACACTGAAGCTTTCTTT.

This clone was seen a few times. This sequence joins TRBV9 and TRBJ2-7; 11 nucleotides align to TRBD2. The germline CDR1 and CDR2 sequences are SGDLS and YYNGEE. V was clipped by 0 bases and J by 6 bases; unmatched bases: 8. The CDR3 has 16 residues. The CDR3 sequence is CASSVGLAGGFAEQYF. CDR3 in DNA: TGTGCCAGCAGCGTAGGGCTAGCGGGAGGTTTCGCCGAGCAGTACTTC.

The table lists this clone with a few counts. V usage is TRBV7-3 and J usage is TRBJ2-7, with TRBD1 matching over 7 bases. The CDR3 runs to 16 residues. The J segment lost 4 bases and the V segment lost 0 bases, leaving 9 bases of the junction unmatched. Germline V CDR1 and CDR2: SGHTA, FQGTGA. In DNA, the CDR3 is TGTGCCAGCAGCTTAACGCAGGACAGGAGCTTATACGAGCAGTACTTC. Residues: CASSLTQDRSLYEQYF. Together with reference TRBV7-3 and TRBJ2-7, the CDR3 gives the full variable domain: GAGVSQTPSNKVTEKGKYVELRCDPISGHTALYWYRQSLGQGPEFLIYFQGTGAADDSGLPNDRFFAVRPEGSVSTLKIQRTERGDSAVYLCASSLTQDRSLYEQYFGPGTRLTVT.

This clone was detected a few times. The chain carries TRBV4-3 and TRBJ1-2, with D perhaps TRBD1 (5 bases). Trimming removed 1 base at V and 2 bases at J, with 11 bases between. CDR1 and CDR2 (germline): LGHNA, YSLEER. This CDR3 region has 15 residues. Written as DNA, the CDR3 is TGCGCCAGCAGCCAAGGGTGGGGACTGAACTATGGCTACACCTTC. Residues: CASSQGWGLNYGYTF.

This clone was seen just once. In the same sample, other DNA sequences code for this CDR3. DNA of the CDR3: TGTGCCAGCAGTTTTCTCGGGGAGCTGTTTTTT. Protein product: CASSFLGELFF. The rearrangement joins TRBV27 to TRBJ2-2; D is unresolved. CDR1 is MNHEY, CDR2 SMNVEV, per germline (reference sequence). V was shortened by 3 bases and J by 7 bases, with 3 bases between the two germline ends. The CDR3 extends over 11 amino acids.

The chain is built from TRBV15 and TRBJ2-5; possible D gene TRBD1, 7 bases. With 8 bases removed from V and 4 bases from J, the gap between germline ends came to 29 bases. The CDR3 contains 18 residues. CDR1 is LNHNV and CDR2 is YYDKDF in the germline V gene (reference sequence). CDR3: CATVVLRTGFHGGETQYF. The CDR3 nucleotides are TGTGCCACCGTCGTTCTTCGGACAGGCTTTCACGGGGGAGAGACCCAGTACTTC.

J is TRBJ2-1 and V is TRBV6-5; weak D call: TRBD2 (5 bases). Looked up from germline, CDR1 is MNHEY and CDR2 is SVGAGI. Trimming pared 2 bases from V and 8 bases from J, leaving 10 bases between. The CDR3 sequence is 13 residues long. Written as DNA, the CDR3 is TGTGCCAGCAGTTACACTAGTAGGTATGAGCAGTTCTTC. It specifies CASSYTSRYEQFF.

The rearrangement uses TRBV18 and TRBJ2-2; D is perhaps TRBD1 (5 bases). Germline assignment: CDR1 KGHSH and CDR2 LQKENI. Trimming stripped 0 bases from V and 13 bases from J, with 15 bases between. The CDR3 extends over 14 amino acids. CDR3 nucleotide sequence: TGTGCCAGCTCACCACCGGGGCAGGCCCCGGGGCTGTTTTTT. Protein: CASSPPGQAPGLFF. Full variable domain (missing parts from reference TRBV18 and TRBJ2-2): NAGVMQNPRHLVRRRGQEARLRCSPMKGHSHVYWYRQLPEEGLKFMVYLQKENIIDESGMPKERFSAEFPKEGPSILRIQQVVRGDSAAYFCASSPPGQAPGLFFGEGSRLTVL.

The J gene is TRBJ2-7, the V gene TRBV20-1; TRBD2 matches 12 bases. Germline V gene lookup returns CDR1 DFQATT and CDR2 SNEGSKA (reference sequence). The CDR3 is 14 residues long. Trimming cost V 3 bases and J 2 bases; bases outside gene matches: 2. The CDR3 here is CSASRTSGTYEQYF. CDR3 DNA: TGCAGTGCTAGTCGGACTAGCGGGACCTACGAGCAGTACTTC.

This rearrangement joins TRBV7-9 to TRBJ2-2; 11 bases line up with TRBD1. The CDR3 is 15 residues long. Germline-derived CDR1 and CDR2 are SEHNR and FQNEAQ (reference sequence). The trim removed 5 bases at V and 8 bases at J, leaving 7 bases unmatched. CDR3: CASSPWTGGDGELFF. In DNA, the CDR3 is TGTGCCAGCAGCCCGTGGACAGGGGGCGATGGGGAGCTGTTTTTT.

The chain recombines TRBV24-1 with TRBJ2-5, with 8 bases aligning to TRBD1. The CDR3 spans 19 residues. V gave up 4 bases and J gave up 2 bases; unmatched junction bases: 17. Germline CDR1 is KGHDR and CDR2 is SFDVKD. CDR3 in amino acids: CATSEPTGAGAEVQETQYF. DNA for the CDR3: TGTGCCACCAGTGAGCCGACAGGGGCCGGGGCGGAGGTACAAGAGACCCAGTACTTC.

A remark on this clone: Other DNA sequences in the same sample also yield this CDR3. This chain joins TRBV5-1 and TRBJ2-7, with 8 bases fitting TRBD2. CDR3 size: 16 residues. Germline V gene sequence: CDR1 SGHRS, CDR2 YFSETQ. The V and J ends lost 4 bases and 0 bases, in that order; junction bases with no gene match: 9. CDR3: CASSPGLAPSSYEQYF. The DNA of the CDR3 is TGCGCCAGCAGCCCTGGACTAGCCCCGAGCTCCTACGAGCAGTACTTC.

The chain is built from TRBV28 and TRBJ1-2; 9 bases agree with TRBD1. The CDR3 runs to 14 residues. The germline V gene encodes CDR1 MDHEN and CDR2 SYDVKM. V dropped 2 bases and J dropped 7; count of bases not matched to a gene: 5. The CDR3 DNA reads TGTGCCAGCAGTTTAACAGGGGGCACATCTGGCTACACCTTC. It yields the protein CASSLTGGTSGYTF.

The chain employs TRBV2 and TRBJ1-1, with D possibly being TRBD1 (5 bases). The CDR3 sequence is 14 residues long. With 5 bases removed from V and 5 bases from J, the gap between germline ends came to 15 bases. Germline loops: CDR1 SNHLY, CDR2 FYNNEI. CDR3: CASSPEQGWTEAFF. The CDR3, as DNA: TGTGCCAGCAGTCCAGAGCAGGGATGGACTGAAGCTTTCTTT.

The rearrangement joins TRBV9 to TRBJ1-3, with D unclear. The CDR3 sequence is 14 residues long. Per the germline V gene, CDR1 is SGDLS and CDR2 is YYNGEE. With 0 bases removed from V and 4 bases from J, the gap between germline ends came to 8 bases. CDR3 amino acids: CASSVAGGGNTIYF. The CDR3 DNA is TGTGCCAGCAGCGTAGCCGGAGGGGGAAACACCATATATTTT. Together with reference TRBV9 and TRBJ1-3, the CDR3 gives the full variable domain: DSGVTQTPKHLITATGQRVTLRCSPRSGDLSVYWYQQSLDQGLQFLIQYYNGEERAKGNILERFSAQQFPDLHSELNLSSLELGDSALYFCASSVAGGGNTIYFGEGSWLTVV.

This clone appeared a few times. V is TRBV9 and J is TRBJ1-2; 10 bases agree with TRBD1. Trimming removed 3 bases from V and 6 bases from J; junction bases left unmatched: 5. This CDR3 region has 14 residues. Germline CDR1 reads SGDLS; CDR2 reads YYNGEE. CDR3 sequence: CASSGTGQGHGYTF. The CDR3 bases are TGTGCCAGCAGCGGAACGGGACAGGGGCATGGCTACACCTTC.

The V and J genes are TRBV7-2 and TRBJ2-7, with 8 nucleotides matching TRBD1. V lost 5 bases to trimming and J lost 5 bases; unmatched junction nucleotides: 8. The length of the CDR3 is 14 residues. From germline, CDR1 is SGHTA and CDR2 FQGNSA. This CDR3 reads CASSNGQGWHEQYF. The CDR3 region has the DNA TGTGCCAGCAGCAACGGACAGGGTTGGCACGAGCAGTACTTC.

V gene TRBV20-1 combines with J gene TRBJ2-7; D is possibly TRBD2 (5 bases). Trimming took 4 bases from V and 7 from J, leaving 11 bases between them. CDR1 and CDR2 from the germline V gene are DFQATT and SNEGSKA (reference sequence). The CDR3 runs 11 residues. CDR3 region: CSATPRREQYF. The CDR3 DNA is TGCAGTGCTACCCCCAGGAGGGAGCAGTACTTC.

This clone has only a few counts. The chain couples TRBV6-1 to TRBJ1-5; 12 bases match TRBD1. Germline assignment: CDR1 MNHNS and CDR2 SASEGT. V lost 3 bases, J lost 5 bases, and 8 bases stayed unmatched. The CDR3 length is 17 residues. The CDR3 DNA sequence: TGTGCCAGCAGTGAGCCAGGGGACAGGGGGCCAGATCAGCCCCAGCATTTT. This translates into CASSEPGDRGPDQPQHF.